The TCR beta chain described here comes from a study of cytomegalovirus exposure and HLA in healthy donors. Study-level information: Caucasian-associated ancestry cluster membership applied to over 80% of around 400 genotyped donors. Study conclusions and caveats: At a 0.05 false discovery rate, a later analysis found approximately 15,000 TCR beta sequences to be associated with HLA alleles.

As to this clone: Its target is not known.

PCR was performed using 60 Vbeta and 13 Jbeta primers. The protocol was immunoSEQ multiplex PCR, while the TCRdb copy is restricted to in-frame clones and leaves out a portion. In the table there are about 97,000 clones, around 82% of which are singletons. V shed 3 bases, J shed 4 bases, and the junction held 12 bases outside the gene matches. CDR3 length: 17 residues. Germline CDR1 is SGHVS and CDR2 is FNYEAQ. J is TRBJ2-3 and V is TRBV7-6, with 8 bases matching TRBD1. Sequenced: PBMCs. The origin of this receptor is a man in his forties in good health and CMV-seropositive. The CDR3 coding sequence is TGTGCCAGCAGCTTTACCCTAGGACAGGGTGAGCCAGATACGCAGTATTTT. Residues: CASSFTLGQGEPDTQYF.